This T cell receptor (beta chain) appears in the sequencing data of a study of cytomegalovirus exposure and HLA in healthy donors. Whole-study findings and limits: The authors reported that TCR beta sequences could predict HLA-A and HLA-B alleles. These predictions were accurate for most subjects in the first cohort.

Primers included in the PCR were 60 Vbeta and 13 Jbeta primers. Measured with immunoSEQ multiplex PCR; TCRdb has only the in-frame clones, and not every one. The sample lists about 200,000 clones, approximately 86% occurring once. A word on this clone: Its cognate antigen is unknown.

From germline, CDR1 is LNHDA and CDR2 SQIVND (reference sequence). Trimming removed 3 bases at V and 4 bases at J, with 11 bases between. This CDR3 spans 14 amino acids. This chain uses TRBV19 with TRBJ2-3; no clear D gene. The material sequenced was PBMCs. This receptor was taken from a woman aged 18-29 years in good health and CMV-seronegative. CDR3: CASSISAGSDTQYF. CDR3 coding DNA: TGTGCCAGTAGTATCTCCGCAGGATCAGATACGCAGTATTTT.